This T cell receptor beta chain originates from a study of early T cells in non-severe SARS-CoV-2 infection. Study summary: The sequenced material was bulk RNA from unsorted whole blood, and its chains were unpaired.

Findings and limits, study-wide: The VDJdb matching leaned toward anti-spike CD8 responses and overlooked private and CD4 specificities.

This clonotype was seen many times. The antigen remains undetermined. Individual cDNA molecules carried attached unique molecular identifiers. TCRdb recomputed calls from the 5' RACE reads with MiXCR, one row per CDR3 protein. The sample lists 68,000 or so distinct CDR3 sequences, about 11% occurring once. Trimming cost V 3 bases and J 9 bases, with 8 bases left between them. The CDR3 runs to 11 residues. Germline V CDR1 and CDR2: MGHDK, SYGVNS. This TCR was recovered from an adult who was a healthcare worker with PCR-confirmed SARS-CoV-2 infection or an uninfected control (not recorded which). The chain carries TRBV25-1 and TRBJ2-5; no reliable D call. The sequenced sample consisted of whole blood. CDR3 bases: TGTGCCAGCAGTGACGTGGCAGCCCAGTACTTC. It encodes CASSDVAAQYF.